Listed below are T cell receptor beta chains from one sample, sequenced in a study of blood T cells in healthy people across ages. TCRdb recomputed calls from the 5' RACE reads with MiXCR, one row per CDR3 protein. The sample holds about 750,000 distinct CDR3 sequences, roughly 50% seen once. Material for sequencing was blood. Receptors were obtained from a man at least 80 years old in good health. CDR3s include the opening cysteine and the closing phenylalanine or tryptophan. The D gene is left open where the match is weak. Clone size is shown for a subset of rows, as once, few, many or a class of expanded clone.

CACHRETTEAFF TGTGCCTGTCACAGGGAAACAACTGAAGCTTTCTTT TRBJ1-1 - 12 TRBV6-1 -
CASSFSSGSNNEQFF TGCGCCAGCAGCTTCTCTAGCGGGAGCAACAATGAGCAGTTCTTC TRBJ2-1 few 15 TRBV5-1 TRBD2
CASSQPSGGRTEAFF TGTGCCAGCAGCCAACCCTCAGGGGGACGGACTGAAGCTTTCTTT TRBJ1-1 - 15 TRBV3-1 TRBD1
CASNTQGLYNEQFF TGTGCCAGCAACACACAGGGACTCTACAATGAGCAGTTCTTC TRBJ2-1 many 14 TRBV5-5 -
CASSVDTSGRELFF TGTGCCAGCAGCGTAGACACTAGCGGTCGGGAGCTGTTTTTT TRBJ2-2 - 14 TRBV9 TRBD2
CASSLRTALGTNEKLFF TGTGCCAGCAGTTTACGGACAGCCCTTGGAACTAATGAAAAACTGTTTTTT TRBJ1-4 few 17 TRBV27 -
CATSRDREVYEQYF TGTGCCACCAGCAGAGATAGGGAGGTATACGAGCAGTACTTC TRBJ2-7 - 14 TRBV15 -
CASSSRQGTNEKLFF TGTGCCAGCAGCTCCCGCCAGGGTACGAATGAAAAACTGTTTTTT TRBJ1-4 few 15 TRBV7-9 -
CASSQSNRYAYF TGTGCCAGCAGCCAATCTAACAGATACGCGTATTTT TRBJ2-3 - 12 TRBV14 -
CASSSGRGGYGYTF TGTGCCAGCAGCTCCGGGAGGGGTGGCTATGGCTACACCTTC TRBJ1-2 few 14 TRBV11-2 -
CASGGGSDKNIQYF TGTGCCAGCGGGGGAGGGTCTGACAAAAACATTCAGTACTTC TRBJ2-4 - 14 TRBV2 TRBD2
CASSSTDRSNIQYF TGTGCCAGCAGCTCGACGGACCGATCAAACATTCAGTACTTC TRBJ2-4 - 14 TRBV7-9 -
CASSFSGTGGLQPQHF TGTGCCAGCAGTTTTTCGGGGACAGGGGGTTTGCAGCCCCAGCATTTT TRBJ1-5 - 16 TRBV12-3/TRBV12-4 TRBD1
CAWRTSGQHRYAYF TGTGCCTGGAGGACTAGCGGACAGCACAGATACGCGTATTTT TRBJ2-3 - 14 TRBV30 TRBD2
CASSTWTSGNVKREQYF TGTGCCAGCAGCACCTGGACTAGCGGTAACGTTAAGCGGGAGCAGTACTTC TRBJ2-7 few 17 TRBV11-2 TRBD2
CASSIPGTPTYEQYF TGTGCCAGTAGTATCCCCGGGACACCTACCTACGAGCAGTACTTC TRBJ2-7 - 15 TRBV19 -
CASSPPGREYNEQFF TGTGCCAGCAGCCCCCCGGGCAGAGAATACAATGAGCAGTTCTTC TRBJ2-1 - 15 TRBV7-3 -
CASREDLRVYEQYF TGTGCCAGCAGAGAGGACCTTAGGGTTTACGAGCAGTACTTC TRBJ2-7 - 14 TRBV6-1 -
CSAGHRGTGNEQFF TGCAGTGCTGGGCACAGGGGAACCGGTAATGAGCAGTTCTTC TRBJ2-1 - 14 TRBV20-1 TRBD1
CASSPGWAVNEQFF TGTGCCAGCAGCCCCGGCTGGGCGGTCAATGAGCAGTTCTTC TRBJ2-1 - 14 TRBV5-6 -
CASSLVSTNEKLFF TGTGCCAGCAGCCTTGTTTCAACTAATGAAAAACTGTTTTTT TRBJ1-4 - 14 TRBV7-9 -
CASSPTRTASSGANVLTF TGTGCCAGCTCACCAACACGGACCGCGAGCTCTGGGGCCAACGTCCTGACTTTC TRBJ2-6 - 18 TRBV18 -
CASSLTTTVATNEKLFF TGTGCCAGCAGTTTAACTACGACAGTGGCAACTAATGAAAAACTGTTTTTT TRBJ1-4 - 17 TRBV28 -
CATSREGQSYEQYF TGTGCCACCAGCAGAGAGGGACAGTCCTACGAGCAGTACTTC TRBJ2-7 - 14 TRBV15 TRBD1